The 30 T cell receptor beta chains below come from one sample, sequenced in a study of shared clonotypes between healthy human individuals. Libraries were prepared by immunoSEQ multiplex PCR; TCRdb keeps only in-frame clonotypes and omits some of them. In the table there are 110,000 or so clones, 55% to 70% of which are singletons. The specimen sequenced was memory CD8+ T cells sorted from blood. Subset meaning: CD45RO+ cells pooled with CCR7-negative TemRA cells. The receptors come from a woman younger than 45 in good health.

The gene calls are TRBV9 and TRBJ2-7; 7 positions match TRBD1. CDR1 and CDR2 (germline): SGDLS, YYNGEE. The V gene end was trimmed by 3 bases and the J gene end by 2 bases; junction bases not matched to a gene: 8. This CDR3 spans 15 amino acids. CDR3 sequence: CASSGTRDSPYEQYF. The CDR3 region has the DNA TGTGCCAGCAGCGGTACCCGGGACAGTCCCTACGAGCAGTACTTC.

This clone was counted a few times. The identical CDR3 is also encoded by other nucleotide sequences in the sample. The chain carries TRBV19 and TRBJ1-1, with D hard to call. The CDR3 contains 13 residues. Germline-derived CDR1 and CDR2 are LNHDA and SQIVND (reference sequence). Trimming took off 2 bases at V and 2 bases at J, with 6 bases between the two ends. Written as DNA, the CDR3 is TGTGCCAGTAGTATAAAGGAAAACACTGAAGCTTTCTTT. It yields the protein CASSIKENTEAFF.

The J gene is TRBJ2-2, the V gene TRBV9; D tentatively fits TRBD1 or TRBD2 (5 bases each). CDR1 and CDR2 from the germline V gene are SGDLS and YYNGEE. Trimming left V 4 bases short and J 4 bases short, with 17 bases between. The CDR3 has 16 amino acids. The CDR3 coding sequence is TGTGCCAGCAGCACCCCTCAGGGCGGGCTCACCGGGGAGCTGTTTTTT. It specifies CASSTPQGGLTGELFF.

The chain recombines TRBV7-9 with TRBJ2-7, with D perhaps matching TRBD1 (6 bases). Trimming took off 2 bases at V and 6 bases at J, with 8 bases between the two ends. CDR3 length: 12 amino acids. Germline values: CDR1 SEHNR, CDR2 FQNEAQ (reference sequence). The CDR3 loop reads CASSLMGAEQYF. For the CDR3, the DNA is TGTGCCAGCAGCTTAATGGGGGCCGAGCAGTACTTC. Full variable domain (outside the CDR3, taken from reference TRBV7-9 and TRBJ2-7): DTGVSQNPRHKITKRGQNVTFRCDPISEHNRLYWYRQTLGQGPEFLTYFQNEAQLEKSRLLSDRFSAERPKGSFSTLEIQRTEQGDSAMYLCASSLMGAEQYFGPGTRLTVT.

The J gene is TRBJ1-1, the V gene TRBV9, with D unresolved. CDR1 is SGDLS, CDR2 YYNGEE, per germline. V was shortened by 0 bases and J by 5 bases, with 11 bases between the two germline ends. The CDR3 is 14 residues long. CDR3 sequence (DNA): TGTGCCAGCAGCGTAGGTGGGGAGGAGACTGAAGCTTTCTTT. Translated, it gives CASSVGGEETEAFF.

The chain carries TRBV15 and TRBJ2-3; D is unresolved. Germline V gene lookup returns CDR1 LNHNV and CDR2 YYDKDF (reference sequence). The CDR3 consists of 15 residues. V shed 0 bases and J shed 2 bases, with 9 bases lying between them. The chain's CDR3 is CATSRDRIHTDTQYF. The CDR3, as DNA: TGTGCCACCAGCAGAGATCGCATACACACAGATACGCAGTATTTT.

The rearrangement joins TRBV5-4 to TRBJ2-2; 12 bases match TRBD2. From germline, CDR1 is SGHNT and CDR2 YYREEE (reference sequence). This CDR3 has 15 residues. After removal of 4 bases from V and 5 bases from J, the junction contained 3 bases not matched to a gene. The CDR3 nucleotides read TGTGCCAGCAGCCGGACTAGCGGGATTACCGGGGAGCTGTTTTTT. Protein: CASSRTSGITGELFF.

This clone was observed a handful of times. The chain is built from TRBV9 and TRBJ1-2; tentatively, D is TRBD1 (6 bases). V was cut by 0 bases and J by 6 bases, with 12 bases left in between. The V gene's germline CDR1 is SGDLS and CDR2 YYNGEE. The CDR3 is made up of 14 amino acids. The DNA of the CDR3 is TGTGCCAGCAGCGTAGTTTCCGGGGGCAATGGCTACACCTTC. Translating it yields CASSVVSGGNGYTF.

This chain's CDR3 is CASSFRQADSGNTIYF. CDR3 nucleotide sequence: TGCGCCAGCAGCTTCCGACAGGCCGACTCTGGAAACACCATATATTTT. This chain connects TRBV4-1 to TRBJ1-3; D possibly corresponds to TRBD1 (6 bases). The CDR3 is 16 residues long. V dropped 5 bases and J dropped 0 bases, with 14 bases sitting between them. Germline CDR1 is MGHRA and CDR2 is YSYEKL.

This clone was counted only a few times. This chain connects TRBV28 to TRBJ1-1; D is uncertain. Germline CDR1 MDHEN, CDR2 SYDVKM. There are 15 residues in the CDR3. Trimming removed 3 bases from V and 0 bases from J, with 11 bases in between. Written as DNA, the CDR3 is TGTGCCAGCAGTTTCCGTCCGGAGATGAACACTGAAGCTTTCTTT. Protein product: CASSFRPEMNTEAFF.

At least ten counts were recorded for this clone. V usage is TRBV29-1 and J usage is TRBJ2-3; TRBD1 agrees at 7 bases. Germline-derived CDR1 and CDR2 are SQVTM and ANQGSEA. The CDR3 loop spans 13 amino acids. J gave up 3 bases and V 8 bases, and 8 bases lay outside the gene matches. CDR3 in DNA: TGCAGCACATCGACAGGGCTAACAGATACGCAGTATTTT. Translation: CSTSTGLTDTQYF.

This clone was detected only once. The chain uses TRBV6-1 and TRBJ2-3; 7 bases align to TRBD2. V lost 4 bases, J lost 5 bases, and 9 bases stayed unmatched. The CDR3 extends over 15 amino acids. The V gene's germline CDR1 is MNHNS and CDR2 SASEGT. CDR3 in DNA: TGTGCCAGCAGTGTCTGGGACTACTCCGTAGATACGCAGTATTTT. It yields the protein CASSVWDYSVDTQYF.

The CDR3 region is CASRLAGGPGGELFF. CDR3 DNA: TGTGCCAGCAGACTAGCGGGAGGGCCGGGCGGGGAGCTGTTTTTT. V is TRBV2 and J is TRBJ2-2; 13 bases line up with TRBD2. With 6 bases clipped from V and 7 bases from J, the junction kept 5 bases outside the gene matches. The CDR3 runs 15 residues. Germline assignment: CDR1 SNHLY and CDR2 FYNNEI. The full variable domain, rest sourced from reference TRBV2 and TRBJ2-2, is EPEVTQTPSHQVTQMGQEVILRCVPISNHLYFYWYRQILGQKVEFLVSFYNNEISEKSEIFDDQFSVERPDGSNFTLKIRSTKLEDSAMYFCASRLAGGPGGELFFGEGSRLTVL.

The chain recombines TRBV2 with TRBJ2-7; 7 nucleotides align to TRBD1. The V gene's germline CDR1 is SNHLY and CDR2 FYNNEI. J was trimmed by 5 bases and V by 4 bases; bases with no gene match: 20. This CDR3 has 18 residues. CDR3 residues: CASSADPISGGRADEQYF. CDR3 coding DNA: TGTGCCAGCAGTGCAGACCCAATTTCAGGGGGAAGGGCTGACGAGCAGTACTTC.

In DNA form, the CDR3 reads TGTGCCAGTAGTATCTGGCACTCGAACACCGGGGAGCTGTTTTTT. Encoded protein: CASSIWHSNTGELFF. This chain connects TRBV19 to TRBJ2-2; unclear D gene. The V gene's germline CDR1 is LNHDA and CDR2 SQIVND (reference sequence). The CDR3 consists of 15 residues. Deletions cut 3 bases from V and 0 bases from J, with 8 bases between.

The chain carries TRBV28 and TRBJ2-7; 7 nucleotides match TRBD2. Germline V lookup: CDR1 MDHEN, CDR2 SYDVKM. This CDR3 is 14 amino acids long. V was clipped by 2 bases and J by 1 base; unmatched bases: 2. CDR3 nucleotides: TGTGCCAGCAGTTTAACTAGCGCATCCTACGAGCAGTACTTC. This translates into CASSLTSASYEQYF.

The rearrangement uses TRBV27 and TRBJ2-7; no reliable D call. Germline CDR1 is MNHEY and CDR2 is SMNVEV (reference sequence). The CDR3 totals 14 residues. V lost 7 bases, J lost 2 bases, and 15 bases lay in between. The CDR3 DNA is TGTGCCAGCACTCCTCTGGACCGAGCCTACGAGCAGTACTTC. Amino acid sequence: CASTPLDRAYEQYF.

J is TRBJ2-1 and V is TRBV27, with D possibly matching TRBD2 (5 bases). The CDR3 has 14 amino acids. CDR1 and CDR2 (germline): MNHEY, SMNVEV (reference sequence). V was pared by 2 bases and J by 2 bases, with 7 bases between. CDR3 loop: CASSLLATYNEQFF. DNA of the CDR3: TGTGCCAGCAGTTTACTAGCCACCTACAATGAGCAGTTCTTC.

The chain recombines TRBV7-8 with TRBJ1-6, with 9 bases that match TRBD1. J lost 12 bases, V lost 5 bases, and 2 bases had no gene match. The germline V gene encodes CDR1 SGHVS and CDR2 FQNEAQ. CDR3 length: 12 residues. The CDR3 nucleotides read TGTGCCAGCAGCCTGGACAGGGGACCCCTCCACTTT. Encoded protein: CASSLDRGPLHF.

The J gene is TRBJ2-3, the V gene TRBV27, with 12 bases that match TRBD2. The CDR3 extends over 16 amino acids. The trim removed 6 bases at V and 4 bases at J, leaving 8 bases unmatched. CDR1 and CDR2 from the germline V gene are MNHEY and SMNVEV (reference sequence). The DNA of the CDR3 is TGTGCCAGCAGCCCCCGACTAGCGGGAGTTGCAGATACGCAGTATTTT. Its protein product is CASSPRLAGVADTQYF.

Many counts were recorded for this clone. The J gene is TRBJ2-1, the V gene TRBV6-4; no definite D call. This CDR3 has 15 amino acids. In germline, CDR1 is MRHNA, CDR2 SNTAGT. Trimming took 4 bases from V and 5 from J, leaving 15 bases between them. The CDR3 spells CASSVGSGGHNEQFF. The CDR3 nucleotides read TGTGCCAGCAGTGTAGGCTCGGGCGGCCACAATGAGCAGTTCTTC.

The rearrangement links TRBV4-1 to TRBJ1-1; no clear D. With 1 base removed from V and 0 bases from J, the gap between germline ends came to 6 bases. The germline V gene encodes CDR1 MGHRA and CDR2 YSYEKL. CDR3 length: 14 amino acids. CDR3 DNA sequence: TGCGCCAGCAGCCAAGTAGGTATGAACACTGAAGCTTTCTTT. As protein: CASSQVGMNTEAFF.

This clone was counted many times. The gene calls are TRBV6-1 and TRBJ2-5; 12 bases map to TRBD2. V lost 5 bases to trimming and J lost 9 bases; unmatched junction nucleotides: 7. This CDR3 comprises 14 residues. CDR1 and CDR2 (germline): MNHNS, SASEGT. The CDR3 nucleotides are TGTGCCAGCAGTTTTTTTCTAGCGGGAGGGGCCCAGTACTTC. It is translated as CASSFFLAGGAQYF.

The chain recombines TRBV4-1 with TRBJ2-7; 7 positions match TRBD2. This CDR3 has 15 amino acids. Germline V lookup: CDR1 MGHRA, CDR2 YSYEKL. With 2 bases clipped from V and 3 bases from J, the junction kept 7 bases outside the gene matches. The CDR3 bases are TGCGCCAGCAGCCAAACATCTAGCGGCTACTACGAGCAGTACTTC. It yields the protein CASSQTSSGYYEQYF.

This clone appeared many times. The rearrangement uses TRBV2 and TRBJ2-5; possibly TRBD1 or TRBD2 for D (5 bases each). The V end lost 2 bases, the J end lost 5 bases, and 18 bases lay between the germline ends. The germline V gene encodes CDR1 SNHLY and CDR2 FYNNEI. This CDR3 spans 16 amino acids. The CDR3 DNA follows: TGTGCCAGCAGTGAAATTGGGACGGGGTTCGAGGAGACCCAGTACTTC. Protein sequence: CASSEIGTGFEETQYF.

The chain carries TRBV4-1 and TRBJ2-2; D is ambiguous. CDR1 is MGHRA and CDR2 is YSYEKL in the germline V gene. Trimming stripped 4 bases from V and 4 bases from J, with 10 bases between. The CDR3 runs to 14 residues. CDR3 in amino acids: CASSPLAVTGELFF. CDR3 nucleotide sequence: TGCGCCAGCAGCCCCCTCGCGGTCACCGGGGAGCTGTTTTTT.

The genes are TRBV19 and TRBJ2-1; TRBD2 is a possible D gene (6 bases). V lost 4 bases, J lost 0 bases, and 19 bases lay in between. From germline, CDR1 is LNHDA and CDR2 SQIVND (reference sequence). The CDR3 length is 18 residues. The CDR3 DNA reads as TGTGCCAGTAGTAGTCAGGGTGAGGGAGGCTACTCCTACAATGAGCAGTTCTTC. Its translation: CASSSQGEGGYSYNEQFF.

The chain recombines TRBV10-3 with TRBJ1-1; D not certain. In germline, CDR1 is ENHRY, CDR2 SYGVKD. The CDR3 length is 14 residues. V was cut by 3 bases and J by 1 base, with 9 bases left in between. The CDR3 is CAISESAKNTEAFF. The DNA of the CDR3 is TGTGCCATCAGTGAATCGGCGAAGAACACTGAAGCTTTCTTT.

This chain connects TRBV5-4 to TRBJ1-2; 7 bases map to TRBD1. The trim removed 2 bases at V and 4 bases at J, leaving 14 bases unmatched. CDR1 is SGHNT, CDR2 YYREEE, per germline (reference sequence). This CDR3 contains 17 residues. CDR3 protein: CASSFPGSGTATYGYTF. As DNA, the CDR3 is TGTGCCAGCAGCTTCCCCGGTTCCGGGACAGCTACCTATGGCTACACCTTC.

The chain links TRBV19 to TRBJ1-1, with a possible D match to TRBD1 (5 bases). Germline V CDR1 and CDR2: LNHDA, SQIVND (reference sequence). The CDR3 consists of 16 residues. Deletions cut 5 bases from V and 2 bases from J, with 18 bases between. The CDR3 DNA reads as TGTGCCAGTAGTGTGGGGGTCGGGCGACAAAACACTGAAGCTTTCTTT. This gives the protein CASSVGVGRQNTEAFF.